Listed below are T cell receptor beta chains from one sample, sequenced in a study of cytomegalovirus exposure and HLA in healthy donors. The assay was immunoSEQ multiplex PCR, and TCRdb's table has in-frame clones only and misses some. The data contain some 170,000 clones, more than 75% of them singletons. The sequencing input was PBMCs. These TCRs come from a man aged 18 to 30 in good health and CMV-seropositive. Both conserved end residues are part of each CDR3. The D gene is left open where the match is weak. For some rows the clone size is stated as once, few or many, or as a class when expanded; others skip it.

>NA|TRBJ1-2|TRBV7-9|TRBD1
TGTGCCAGCAGCTTCCCGGGACAGGGGGGAAATGGCTACACCTTC
CASSFPGQGGNGYTF
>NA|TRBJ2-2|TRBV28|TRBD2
TGTGCCAGCAGTTCCCCGGGACTAGCGGGGTTAGGCACCGGGGAGCTGTTTTTT
CASSSPGLAGLGTGELFF
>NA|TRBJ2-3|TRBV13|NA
TGTGCCAGCAGCTTGGCCGATACGCAGTATTTT
CASSLADTQYF
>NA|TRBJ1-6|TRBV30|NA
TGTGCCTGGAAATGTGAAGGGGCGAATAATTCACCCCTCCACTTT
CAWKCEGANNSPLHF
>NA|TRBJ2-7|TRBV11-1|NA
TGTGCCAGCAGCTTAGCGCTCGGGTACACCTACGAGCAGTACTTC
CASSLALGYTYEQYF
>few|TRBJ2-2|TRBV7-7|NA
TGTGCTAGCAGCCCCGAGGCCGGGGAGCTGTTTTTT
CASSPEAGELFF
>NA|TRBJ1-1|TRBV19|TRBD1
TGTGCCAGCAGACAGGGTCGAACTATCGGCACTGAAGCTTTCTTT
CASRQGRTIGTEAFF
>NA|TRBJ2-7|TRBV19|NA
TGTGCCGTCGGCGGGACAGCCTACGAGCAGTACTTC
CAVGGTAYEQYF
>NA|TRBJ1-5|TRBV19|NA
TGTGCCCTAGTTTCGGGCAATCAGCCCCAGCATTTT
CALVSGNQPQHF
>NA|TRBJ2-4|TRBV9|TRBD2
TGTGCCAGCAGCCCCCTGGCGGGGGGAGCCAAAAACATTCAGTACTTC
CASSPLAGGAKNIQYF
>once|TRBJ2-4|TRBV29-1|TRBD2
TGCAGCGTTGGGGTGAGCGGGAGGACCAAAAACATTCAGTACTTC
CSVGVSGRTKNIQYF
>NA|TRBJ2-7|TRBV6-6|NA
TGTGCCAGCAGTTACACGGACGGACACTACGAGCAGTACTTC
CASSYTDGHYEQYF
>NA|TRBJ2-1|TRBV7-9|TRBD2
TGTGCCAGCAGGGTTCTGACTAGCGGGAAAGACAATGAGCAGTTCTTC
CASRVLTSGKDNEQFF
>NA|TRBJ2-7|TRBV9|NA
TGTGCCAGCAGCGTACGTTTGGGAGGCGAGCAGTACTTC
CASSVRLGGEQYF
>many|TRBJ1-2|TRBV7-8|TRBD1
TGTGCCAGCAGCTTAGACAGGGGCCCGACTACCTTC
CASSLDRGPTTF
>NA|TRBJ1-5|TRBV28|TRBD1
TGTGCCAGCAGTAACTCCGGGGCAGGGGGAACCTATCAGCCCCAGCATTTT
CASSNSGAGGTYQPQHF
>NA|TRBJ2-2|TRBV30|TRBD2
TGTGCCTGGAGTGTACGGGGGGAGGACACCGGGGAGCTGTTTTTT
CAWSVRGEDTGELFF
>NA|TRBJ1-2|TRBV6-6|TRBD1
TGTGCCAGCATTCCGACAGGGGGCTATGGCTACACCTTC
CASIPTGGYGYTF
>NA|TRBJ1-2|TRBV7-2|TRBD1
TGTGCCAGCAGCGGAACAGGGGAAGGAGGCTACACCTTC
CASSGTGEGGYTF
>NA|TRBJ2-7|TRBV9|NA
TGTGCCAGCAGCGTAGGGACAGCCCGCGAGCAGTACTTC
CASSVGTAREQYF
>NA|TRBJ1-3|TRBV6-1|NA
TGTGCCAGCAGTGGACGGGGCTCTGGAAACACCATATATTTT
CASSGRGSGNTIYF
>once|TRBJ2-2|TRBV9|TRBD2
TGTGCCAGCAGCCCCCAAAGACTAGCGATCCCCACCGGGGAGCTGTTTTTT
CASSPQRLAIPTGELFF
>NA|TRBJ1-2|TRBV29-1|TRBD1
TGCAGCGACTTGGGACAGGGGGCACCCTATGGCTACACCTTC
CSDLGQGAPYGYTF
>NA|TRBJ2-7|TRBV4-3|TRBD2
TGCGCCAGCAGCCAAGCAGCGGGGCCCCCCTACGAGCAGTACTTC
CASSQAAGPPYEQYF
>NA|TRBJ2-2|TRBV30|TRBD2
TGTGCCTGGAGATGGGGAGGGGTGGGCACCGGGGAGCTGTTTTTT
CAWRWGGVGTGELFF
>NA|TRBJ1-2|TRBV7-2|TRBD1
TGTGCCAGCAGCTTCCGCGCAGGGGACAGGGGGGACGGCTACACCTTC
CASSFRAGDRGDGYTF
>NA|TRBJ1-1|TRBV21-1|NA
TGTGCCAGCCTATTATTCACTGAAGCTTTCTTT
CASLLFTEAFF
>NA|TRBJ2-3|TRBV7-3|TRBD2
TGTGCCAGCAGCCCACGGGGGGGCGGGACAGATACGCAGTATTTT
CASSPRGGGTDTQYF
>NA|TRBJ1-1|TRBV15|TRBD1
TGTGCCACCAGGCCGGGACAGGGGCCCCCTTGGACTGAAGCTTTCTTT
CATRPGQGPPWTEAFF
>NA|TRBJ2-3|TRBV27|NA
TGTGCCAGCAGCCTAGTGGAGGGGGCAAGCACAGATACGCAGTATTTT
CASSLVEGASTDTQYF
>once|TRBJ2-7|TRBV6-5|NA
TGTGCCAGCAGTTACTCGAGGATCCCCTCCTACGAGCAGTACTTC
CASSYSRIPSYEQYF
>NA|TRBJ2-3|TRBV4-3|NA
TGCGCCAGCAGCCAAGAGTCGTCAGTACGCACAGATACGCAGTATTTT
CASSQESSVRTDTQYF
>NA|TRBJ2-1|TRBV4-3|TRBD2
TGCGCCAGCAGCCAATCCACTGGGGGGGAGACTAGCTTCAATGAGCAGTTCTTC
CASSQSTGGETSFNEQFF